The present TCR beta chain was sequenced within a study of shared clonotypes between healthy human individuals. As for the study in general: Aged 18 to 49, the donors were a couple of women and a few men.

Profiling relied on immunoSEQ multiplex PCR, and the TCRdb table lists in-frame clones only, not all of them. The table shows about 730,000 clones, with about two thirds occurring only once. Only a few counts were recorded for this clone. The ends were cut back, 4 bases at V and 0 bases at J, with 4 bases in the middle. CDR1 MGHRA and CDR2 YSYEKL come from the germline V gene. CDR3 length: 13 amino acids. Specimen: memory CD4+ T cells sorted from blood. The sample's subset: CD45RA-negative fraction. The chain is built from TRBV4-1 and TRBJ1-5; D is undetermined. The sequence was collected from a woman in her twenties or thirties in good health. CDR3 DNA: TGCGCCAGCAGCCGGACTAGCAATCAGCCCCAGCATTTT. It specifies CASSRTSNQPQHF.